This T cell receptor (beta chain) came from a study of glioma-infiltrating T cells. Study details: Samples included WHO grade II oligodendrogliomas or astrocytomas and initial-diagnosis grade IV glioblastomas. Blood libraries targeted about 4- to 11-fold coverage of 850,000 to 1,000,000 T cells. Overall study results and limits: Patients with low tissue-blood divergence carried a signature set of shared blood CDR3 motifs. Above-expected tissue-blood divergence occurred in all gliomas, most in low-grade ones.

CDR3 length: 18 amino acids. V was pared by 0 bases and J by 0 bases, with 18 bases between. The germline CDR1 and CDR2 sequences are DFQATT and SNEGSKA (reference sequence). This clonotype was recorded once. The antigen is undetermined. TCR alpha and beta CDR3 regions were amplified from RNA using iRepertoire nested multiplex PCR. TCRdb re-derived calls from the multiplex PCR reads in MiXCR, one entry per CDR3 protein. The data hold 400,000 or so distinct CDR3 sequences, with 41% observed a single time. The clonotype originates from a human donor with low-grade glioma or glioblastoma, undergoing nonglioma brain surgery, or in good health (not recorded which). The chain has TRBV20-1 and TRBJ2-1; possible D gene TRBD1, 5 bases. Sequencing was performed on glioma tissue, nonneoplastic brain tissue, or PBMCs (not recorded which). The CDR3 nucleotides read TGCAGTGCTAGAGACCCACAGGCGAGAGGTCTCTCCTACAATGAGCAGTTCTTC. Amino acids: CSARDPQARGLSYNEQFF.